These 20 T cell receptor beta chains came from one sample sequenced in a study of breast tumors, draining lymph nodes, adjacent tissues. Breast cancer patients provided tissue from their axillary draining lymph nodes. TCRdb recomputed calls from the multiplex PCR reads with MiXCR, one row per CDR3 protein. The sample includes 180,000 or so distinct CDR3 sequences, approximately 33% seen only once; the top ten take over 4%. The specimen sequenced was axillary lymph node tissue. These receptors were taken from a female donor with breast cancer. Some clones in this sample may be carry-over from other donors' samples.

The chain has TRBV25-1 and TRBJ1-5; 9 bases fit TRBD1. J gave up 6 bases and V 4 bases, and 10 bases lay outside the gene matches. The CDR3 sequence is 16 residues long. CDR1 is MGHDK and CDR2 is SYGVNS in the germline V gene. The DNA for the CDR3 is TGTGCCAGCAGTGCTAGTAAACAGGGGGCTGGTCAGCCCCAGCATTTT. It encodes CASSASKQGAGQPQHF.

On this clonotype itself: This sequence may be a read error, since a much larger clone differs from it by one base. The rearrangement links TRBV20-1 to TRBJ2-7; tentatively, D is TRBD1 (6 bases). Germline loops: CDR1 DFQATT, CDR2 SNEGSKA (reference sequence). This CDR3 has 11 amino acids. The CDR3 loop reads CSAFTGNEQSF. CDR3 bases: TGCAGTGCTTTTACAGGGAACGAGCAGTCCTTC.

This clonotype was detected ten times or more. This chain uses TRBV12-3 or TRBV12-4 with TRBJ2-2, with a possible D match to TRBD2 (6 bases). The CDR3 sequence is 15 residues long. Trimming took 3 bases from V and 5 from J, leaving 13 bases between them. CDR3 in amino acids: CASSFSGEETGELFF. The CDR3 DNA is TGTGCCAGCAGTTTTTCGGGGGAGGAAACCGGGGAGCTGTTTTTT.

In its sample, this clonotype was seen many times. The CDR3 DNA is TGTGCCTGGAGTAACAGGGGGAGGGAGCAGTACTTC. Residues: CAWSNRGREQYF. The chain employs TRBV30 and TRBJ2-7; 8 nucleotides align to TRBD1. This CDR3 spans 12 amino acids. Germline V gene lookup returns CDR1 GTSNPN and CDR2 SVGIG (reference sequence). J lost 7 bases, V lost 2 bases, and 4 bases had no gene match.

The chain links TRBV7-7 to TRBJ1-1, with a possible D match to TRBD1 (5 bases). Looked up from germline, CDR1 is SSHAT and CDR2 is FNYEAQ (reference sequence). The CDR3 consists of 13 residues. The CDR3 nucleotides read TGTGCTGGCAGCAAGACAGTGAACACTGAAGCTTTCTTT. As protein: CAGSKTVNTEAFF. Full variable domain (rest looked up from reference TRBV7-7 and TRBJ1-1): GAGVSQSPRYKVTKRGQDVTLRCDPISSHATLYWYQQALGQGPEFLTYFNYEAQPDKSGLPSDRFSAERPEGSISTLTIQRTEQRDSAMYRCAGSKTVNTEAFFGQGTRLTVV.

This clonotype has a count of ten or more. V gene TRBV5-4 combines with J gene TRBJ2-7; no clear D. V was shortened by 0 bases and J by 6 bases, with 4 bases between the two germline ends. The V gene's germline CDR1 is SGHNT and CDR2 YYREEE (reference sequence). This CDR3 has 11 residues. CDR3 nucleotides: TGTGCCAGCAGCTTGGGGGGCGAGCAGTACTTC. This encodes CASSLGGEQYF.

There are a few counts of this clonotype. This may stem from a read error, because a much larger clone lies one nucleotide away. This sequence joins TRBV20-1 and TRBJ2-7; 9 bases agree with TRBD2. Germline CDR1 reads DFQATT; CDR2 reads SNEGSKA (reference sequence). The CDR3 spans 15 residues. Trimming took 1 base from V and 7 from J; bases not matched to a gene: 11. CDR3 in DNA: TGCAGTGCTAGAGTCCGCGGGAGGGCCCCCGGAGAGCAGTACTTC. It encodes CSARVRGRAPGEQYF.

On this clonotype: A clone one base away is much larger, so this may be a read error. In this CDR3 the conserved last residue, phenylalanine or tryptophan, is missing, so a read error is likely. J is TRBJ2-1 and V is TRBV5-1; TRBD1 or TRBD2 may be the D gene (7 bases each). The CDR3 loop spans 15 amino acids. Trimming stripped 4 bases from V and 6 bases from J, with 17 bases between. Germline V gene lookup returns CDR1 SGHRS and CDR2 YFSETQ. The CDR3 reads CASSLQGGSLNEQFL. The CDR3 nucleotides read TGCGCCAGCAGCCTGCAGGGGGGGTCTCTCAATGAGCAGTTCCTC.

This clonotype has ten or more counts. The rearrangement uses TRBV11-2 and TRBJ2-3; TRBD1 agrees at 10 bases. Trimming removed 3 bases from V and 5 bases from J; junction bases left unmatched: 5. This CDR3 comprises 15 residues. Germline assignment: CDR1 SGHAT and CDR2 FQNNGV. DNA for the CDR3: TGTGCCAGCAGCTTGGGGACAGGGGTGGGAGATACGCAGTATTTT. This codes for CASSLGTGVGDTQYF.

Remarks on this clonotype: At one end the junction does not follow the germline gene, possibly because of a read error. The chain uses TRBV6-5 and TRBJ1-3, with 8 bases aligning to TRBD1. This CDR3 is built from 14 residues. The germline V gene encodes CDR1 MNHEY and CDR2 SVGAGI. CDR3 sequence (DNA): TGTGCCATCAGTTGGACAGGGACTGGAAACACCATATATTTT. This gives the protein CAISWTGTGNTIYF.

This clonotype appeared once. One end of the junction varies from germline; a read error may be responsible. This chain uses TRBV19 with TRBJ2-1; 8 bases are a match to TRBD2. The CDR3 consists of 13 residues. Germline loops: CDR1 LNHDA, CDR2 SQIVND (reference sequence). Here the CDR3 reads CASSIREGNEQPF. As DNA, the CDR3 is TGTGCCAGTAGTATACGGGAGGGGAATGAGCAGCCCTTC.

The chain joins TRBV2 to TRBJ1-2, with D uncertain. The germline CDR1 and CDR2 sequences are SNHLY and FYNNEI. V lost 6 bases, J lost 12 bases, and 8 bases lay in between. This CDR3 has 9 residues. CDR3 DNA sequence: TGTGCCAGCAGATTAGGAAACACCTTC. Encoded protein: CASRLGNTF. The variable domain in full, with the rest retrieved from reference TRBV2 and TRBJ1-2, is EPEVTQTPSHQVTQMGQEVILRCVPISNHLYFYWYRQILGQKVEFLVSFYNNEISEKSEIFDDQFSVERPDGSNFTLKIRSTKLEDSAMYFCASRLGNTFGSGTRLTVV.

This clonotype showed up many times. J is TRBJ1-2 and V is TRBV2; possibly TRBD1 for D (6 bases). This CDR3 region has 15 residues. Germline loops: CDR1 SNHLY, CDR2 FYNNEI. Trimming left V 4 bases short and J 2 bases short, with 14 bases between. CDR3 sequence reads: CASSGGGRGNYGYTF. DNA of the CDR3: TGTGCCAGCAGTGGGGGGGGAAGGGGGAACTATGGCTACACCTTC. The variable domain in full, completed from reference TRBV2 and TRBJ1-2, reads EPEVTQTPSHQVTQMGQEVILRCVPISNHLYFYWYRQILGQKVEFLVSFYNNEISEKSEIFDDQFSVERPDGSNFTLKIRSTKLEDSAMYFCASSGGGRGNYGYTFGSGTRLTVV.

This clonotype came up many times. The chain links TRBV10-3 to TRBJ1-2, with D unresolved. V lost 0 bases to trimming and J lost 5 bases, with 10 bases between them. The germline V gene has CDR1 ENHRY and CDR2 SYGVKD. This CDR3 has 14 residues. CDR3 coding DNA: TGTGCCATCAGTGAGTCAACCCAGTATTATGGCTACACCTTC. This gives the protein CAISESTQYYGYTF.

This clonotype turned up a few times. This chain uses TRBV28 with TRBJ1-2, with a weak D call TRBD1 (5 bases). This CDR3 has 12 amino acids. Germline CDR1 is MDHEN and CDR2 is SYDVKM. With 3 bases removed from V and 6 bases from J, the gap between germline ends came to 8 bases. CDR3 sequence reads: CASSFGGDGYTF. The CDR3 DNA is TGTGCCAGCAGTTTCGGGGGGGATGGCTACACCTTC.

This clonotype was observed a handful of times. A read error may be the cause here, since a much bigger clone is one base away. This chain joins TRBV6-5 and TRBJ1-2, with D tentatively TRBD1 (5 bases). Germline V CDR1 and CDR2: MNHEY, SVGAGI. The length of the CDR3 is 16 residues. Deletions cut 5 bases from V and 4 bases from J, with 20 bases between. CDR3 amino acids: CASSHTSGASSYGYTF. In nucleotides, the CDR3 is TGTGCCAGCAGTCACACATCCGGGGCCAGCAGCTATGGCTACACCTTC.

This clonotype was counted many times. The chain has TRBV20-1 and TRBJ2-7, with D possibly matching TRBD2 (6 bases). The CDR3 spans 15 residues. CDR1 DFQATT and CDR2 SNEGSKA come from the germline V gene (reference sequence). Trimming took off 6 bases at V and 0 bases at J, with 18 bases between the two ends. The CDR3 nucleotides read TGCAGTGCCCCAGGTGCGGGGACCCACTCCTACGAGCAGTACTTC. Protein: CSAPGAGTHSYEQYF.

In the case of this clonotype: An end of the junction does not agree with germline; a read error may underlie this. The chain links TRBV7-2 to TRBJ2-1, with TRBD2 identical over 8 bases. The CDR3 is made up of 17 amino acids. Germline CDR1 and CDR2: SGHTA and FQGNSA. The CDR3 reads CVSSLGGTSGNYNEQFF. The CDR3 DNA is TGTGTCAGCAGCTTAGGAGGGACTAGTGGGAACTACAATGAGCAGTTCTTC.

There are many counts of this clonotype. The chain is built from TRBV5-1 and TRBJ2-1; tentative D call: TRBD2 (5 bases). In germline, CDR1 is SGHRS, CDR2 YFSETQ. The CDR3 extends over 16 amino acids. Trimming took off 1 base at V and 4 bases at J, with 15 bases between the two ends. The CDR3 loop reads CASSLTAGRLYNEQFF. As DNA, the CDR3 is TGCGCCAGCAGCTTGACGGCGGGCCGACTTTACAATGAGCAGTTCTTC.

In this sample, this clonotype turned up many times. This chain joins TRBV7-9 and TRBJ2-2; perhaps TRBD2 as D (5 bases). V lost 1 base to trimming and J lost 1 base, with 7 bases between them. This CDR3 spans 15 amino acids. Germline CDR1 and CDR2: SEHNR and FQNEAQ (reference sequence). The CDR3 bases are TGTGCCAGCAGCTTAGGAAGCGGGAACACCGGGGAGCTGTTTTTT. Its protein product is CASSLGSGNTGELFF.